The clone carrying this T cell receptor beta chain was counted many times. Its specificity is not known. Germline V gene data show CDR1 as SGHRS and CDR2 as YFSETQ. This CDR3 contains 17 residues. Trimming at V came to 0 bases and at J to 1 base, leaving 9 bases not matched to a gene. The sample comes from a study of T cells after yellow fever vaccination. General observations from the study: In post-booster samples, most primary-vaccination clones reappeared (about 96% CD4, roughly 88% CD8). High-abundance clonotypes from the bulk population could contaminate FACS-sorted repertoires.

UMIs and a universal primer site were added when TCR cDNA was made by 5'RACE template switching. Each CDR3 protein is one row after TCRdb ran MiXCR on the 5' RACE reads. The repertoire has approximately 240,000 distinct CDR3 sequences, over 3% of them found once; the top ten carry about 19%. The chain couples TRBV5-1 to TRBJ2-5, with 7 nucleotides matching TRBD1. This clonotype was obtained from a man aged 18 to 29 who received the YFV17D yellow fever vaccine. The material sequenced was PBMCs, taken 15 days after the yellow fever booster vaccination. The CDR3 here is CASSLGRTGYLQETQYF. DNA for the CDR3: TGCGCCAGCAGCTTGGGGCGGACAGGATATCTCCAAGAGACCCAGTACTTC.